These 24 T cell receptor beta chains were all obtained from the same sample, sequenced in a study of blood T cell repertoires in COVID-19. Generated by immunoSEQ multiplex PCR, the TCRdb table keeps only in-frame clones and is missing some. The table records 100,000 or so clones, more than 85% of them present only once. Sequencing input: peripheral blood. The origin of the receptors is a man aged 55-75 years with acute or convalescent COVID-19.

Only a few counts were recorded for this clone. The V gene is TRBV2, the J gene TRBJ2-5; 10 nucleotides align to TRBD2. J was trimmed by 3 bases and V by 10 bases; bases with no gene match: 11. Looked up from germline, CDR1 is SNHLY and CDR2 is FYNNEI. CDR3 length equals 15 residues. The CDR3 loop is CATGASGRAEETQYF. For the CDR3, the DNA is TGTGCCACCGGAGCCAGCGGGAGGGCCGAAGAGACCCAGTACTTC.

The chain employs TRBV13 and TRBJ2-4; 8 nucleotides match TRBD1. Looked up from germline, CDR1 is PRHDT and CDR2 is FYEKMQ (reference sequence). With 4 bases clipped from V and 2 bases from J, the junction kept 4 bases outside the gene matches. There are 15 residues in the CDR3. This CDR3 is CASSSGQGTKNIQYF. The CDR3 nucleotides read TGTGCCAGCAGCTCCGGACAGGGAACCAAAAACATTCAGTACTTC.

The CDR3 loop is CASSEYRGLGNQPQHF. DNA for the CDR3: TGTGCCAGTAGTGAGTACAGGGGTCTGGGCAATCAGCCCCAGCATTTT. The gene calls are TRBV19 and TRBJ1-5, with 7 bases identical to TRBD1. Trimming cost V 5 bases and J 2 bases; bases outside gene matches: 9. Germline values: CDR1 LNHDA, CDR2 SQIVND (reference sequence). CDR3 length: 16 residues.

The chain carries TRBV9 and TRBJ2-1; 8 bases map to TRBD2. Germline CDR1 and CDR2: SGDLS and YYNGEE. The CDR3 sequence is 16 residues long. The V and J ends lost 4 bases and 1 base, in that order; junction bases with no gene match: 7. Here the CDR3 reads CASSLGGTRSYNEQFF. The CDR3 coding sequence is TGTGCCAGCAGCCTGGGGGGGACTAGATCCTACAATGAGCAGTTCTTC.

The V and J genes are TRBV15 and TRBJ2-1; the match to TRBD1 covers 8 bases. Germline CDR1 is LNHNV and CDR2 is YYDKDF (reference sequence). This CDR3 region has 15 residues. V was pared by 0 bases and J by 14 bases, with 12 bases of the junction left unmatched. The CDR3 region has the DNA TGTGCCACCAGCAGAGATTATGCTACCCTACAGGGGGAGTTCTTC. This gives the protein CATSRDYATLQGEFF.

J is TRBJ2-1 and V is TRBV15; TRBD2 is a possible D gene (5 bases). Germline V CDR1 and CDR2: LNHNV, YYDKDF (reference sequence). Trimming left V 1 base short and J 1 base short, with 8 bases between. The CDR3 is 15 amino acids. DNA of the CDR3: TGTGCCACCAGCAGAGGTAGCGTTTCCTACAATGAGCAGTTCTTC. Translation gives CATSRGSVSYNEQFF.

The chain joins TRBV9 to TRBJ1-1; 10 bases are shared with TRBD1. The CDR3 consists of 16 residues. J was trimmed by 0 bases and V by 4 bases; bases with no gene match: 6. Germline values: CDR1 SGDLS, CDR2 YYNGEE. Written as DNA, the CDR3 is TGTGCCAGCAGCCCCTTGACAGGGGGCTTGAACACTGAAGCTTTCTTT. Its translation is CASSPLTGGLNTEAFF.

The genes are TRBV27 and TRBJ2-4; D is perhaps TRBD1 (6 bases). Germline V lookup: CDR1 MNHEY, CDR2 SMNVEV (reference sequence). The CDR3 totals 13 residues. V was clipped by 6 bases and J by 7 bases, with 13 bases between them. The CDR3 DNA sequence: TGTGCCAGCAGCTCAGGGGTGAGGAACATTCAGTACTTC. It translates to CASSSGVRNIQYF.

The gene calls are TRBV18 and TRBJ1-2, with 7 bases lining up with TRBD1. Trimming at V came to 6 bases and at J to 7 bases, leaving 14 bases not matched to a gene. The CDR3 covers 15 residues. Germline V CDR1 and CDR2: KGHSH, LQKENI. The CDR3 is CASSQGTAYLAGYTF. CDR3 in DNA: TGTGCCAGCTCCCAGGGGACAGCCTACCTGGCTGGCTACACCTTC. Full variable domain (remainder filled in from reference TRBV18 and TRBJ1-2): NAGVMQNPRHLVRRRGQEARLRCSPMKGHSHVYWYRQLPEEGLKFMVYLQKENIIDESGMPKERFSAEFPKEGPSILRIQQVVRGDSAAYFCASSQGTAYLAGYTFGSGTRLTVV.

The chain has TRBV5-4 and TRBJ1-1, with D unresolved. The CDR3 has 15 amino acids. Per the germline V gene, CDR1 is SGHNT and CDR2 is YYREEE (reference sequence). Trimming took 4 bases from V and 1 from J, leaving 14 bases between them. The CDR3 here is CASSPGGGQNTEAFF. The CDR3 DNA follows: TGTGCCAGCAGCCCTGGAGGCGGCCAGAACACTGAAGCTTTCTTT. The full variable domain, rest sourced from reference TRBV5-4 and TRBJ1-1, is ETGVTQSPTHLIKTRGQQVTLRCSSQSGHNTVSWYQQALGQGPQFIFQYYREEENGRGNFPPRFSGLQFPNYSSELNVNALELDDSALYLCASSPGGGQNTEAFFGQGTRLTVV.

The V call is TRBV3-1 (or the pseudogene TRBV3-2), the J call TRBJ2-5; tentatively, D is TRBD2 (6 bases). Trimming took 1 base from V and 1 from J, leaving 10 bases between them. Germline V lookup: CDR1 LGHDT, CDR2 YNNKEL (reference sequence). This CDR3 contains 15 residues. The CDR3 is CASSQVAAIQETQYF. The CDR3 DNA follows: TGTGCCAGCAGCCAAGTAGCGGCAATCCAAGAGACCCAGTACTTC.

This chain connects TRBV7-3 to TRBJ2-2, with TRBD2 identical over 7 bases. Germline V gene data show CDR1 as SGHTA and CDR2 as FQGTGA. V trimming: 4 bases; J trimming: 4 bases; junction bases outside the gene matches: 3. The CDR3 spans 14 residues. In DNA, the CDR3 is TGTGCCAGCAGCTGGGACTACCCCACCGGGGAGCTGTTTTTT. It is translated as CASSWDYPTGELFF.

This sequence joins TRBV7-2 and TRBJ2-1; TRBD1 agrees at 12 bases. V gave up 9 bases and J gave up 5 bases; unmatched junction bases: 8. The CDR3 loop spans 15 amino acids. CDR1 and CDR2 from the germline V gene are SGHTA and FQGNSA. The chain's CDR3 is CASARDRGLDNEQFF. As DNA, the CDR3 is TGTGCCAGTGCCCGGGACAGGGGGCTGGACAATGAGCAGTTCTTC.

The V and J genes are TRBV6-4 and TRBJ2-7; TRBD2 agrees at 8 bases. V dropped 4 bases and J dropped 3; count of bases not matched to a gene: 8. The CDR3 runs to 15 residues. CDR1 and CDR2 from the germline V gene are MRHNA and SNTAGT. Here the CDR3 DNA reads TGTGCCAGCAGTGTCGAGGCGGGAGGTGGCTACGAGCAGTACTTC. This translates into CASSVEAGGGYEQYF.

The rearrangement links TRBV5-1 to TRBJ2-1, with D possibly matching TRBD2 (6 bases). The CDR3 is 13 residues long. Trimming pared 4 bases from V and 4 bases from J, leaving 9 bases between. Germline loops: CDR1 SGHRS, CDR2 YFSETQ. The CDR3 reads CASSTGSYNEQFF. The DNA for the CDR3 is TGCGCCAGCAGCACCGGGAGTTACAATGAGCAGTTCTTC.

CDR3 DNA: TGTGCCAGCAGCTTAACTCCTGCGTACCAAGAGACCCAGTACTTC. This translates into CASSLTPAYQETQYF. The chain couples TRBV7-3 to TRBJ2-5; no definite D call. CDR3 length equals 15 residues. V lost 0 bases and J 0 bases, leaving 8 bases between the germline ends. CDR1 and CDR2 (germline): SGHTA, FQGTGA.

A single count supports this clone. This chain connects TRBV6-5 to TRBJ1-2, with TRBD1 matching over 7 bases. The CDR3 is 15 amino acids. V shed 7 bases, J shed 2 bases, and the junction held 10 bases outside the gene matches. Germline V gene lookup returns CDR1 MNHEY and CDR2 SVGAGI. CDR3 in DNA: TGTGCCAGCACCCTACAGACAGGGAGCAACTATGGCTACACCTTC. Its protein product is CASTLQTGSNYGYTF.

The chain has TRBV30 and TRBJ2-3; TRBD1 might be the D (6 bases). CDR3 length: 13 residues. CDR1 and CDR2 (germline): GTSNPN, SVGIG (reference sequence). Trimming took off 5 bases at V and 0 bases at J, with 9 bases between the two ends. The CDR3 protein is CAWGGESTDTQYF. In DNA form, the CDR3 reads TGTGCCTGGGGGGGCGAGAGCACAGATACGCAGTATTTT.

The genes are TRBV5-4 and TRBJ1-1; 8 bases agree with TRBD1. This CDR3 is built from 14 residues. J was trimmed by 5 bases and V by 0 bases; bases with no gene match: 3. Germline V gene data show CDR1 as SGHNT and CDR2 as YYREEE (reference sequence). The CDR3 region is CASSLGTGRTEAFF. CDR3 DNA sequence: TGTGCCAGCAGCTTGGGGACAGGGCGAACTGAAGCTTTCTTT.

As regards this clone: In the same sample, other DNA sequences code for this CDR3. In DNA, the CDR3 is TGCGCCAGCAGCTTGAGGGGGCTCGGCACAGATACGCAGTATTTT. Its protein is CASSLRGLGTDTQYF. The chain links TRBV5-1 to TRBJ2-3; 7 nucleotides align to TRBD1. CDR3 size: 15 residues. Germline loops: CDR1 SGHRS, CDR2 YFSETQ. V lost 1 base, J lost 1 base, and 3 bases stayed unmatched. Full variable domain (outside the CDR3, taken from reference TRBV5-1 and TRBJ2-3): KAGVTQTPRYLIKTRGQQVTLSCSPISGHRSVSWYQQTPGQGLQFLFEYFSETQRNKGNFPGRFSGRQFSNSRSEMNVSTLELGDSALYLCASSLRGLGTDTQYFGPGTRLTVL.

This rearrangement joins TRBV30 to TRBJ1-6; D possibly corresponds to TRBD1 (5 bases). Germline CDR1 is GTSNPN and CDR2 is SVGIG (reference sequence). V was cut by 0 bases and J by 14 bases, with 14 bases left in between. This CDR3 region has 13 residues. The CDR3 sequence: CAWSVEGVSSLHF. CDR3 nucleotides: TGTGCCTGGAGTGTGGAAGGGGTTAGTTCCCTCCACTTT.

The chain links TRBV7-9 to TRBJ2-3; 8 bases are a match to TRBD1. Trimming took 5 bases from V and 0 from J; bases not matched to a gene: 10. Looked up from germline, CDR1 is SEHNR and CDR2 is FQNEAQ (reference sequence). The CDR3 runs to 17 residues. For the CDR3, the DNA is TGTGCCAGCAGCCTACGGCGGGACAGGTCTAGCACAGATACGCAGTATTTT. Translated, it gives CASSLRRDRSSTDTQYF.

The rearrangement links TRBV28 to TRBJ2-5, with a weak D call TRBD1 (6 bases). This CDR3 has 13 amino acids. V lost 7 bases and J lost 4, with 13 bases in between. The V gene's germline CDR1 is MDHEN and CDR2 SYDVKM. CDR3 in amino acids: CASTGATGETQYF. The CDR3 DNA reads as TGTGCCAGCACAGGGGCCACGGGAGAGACCCAGTACTTC.

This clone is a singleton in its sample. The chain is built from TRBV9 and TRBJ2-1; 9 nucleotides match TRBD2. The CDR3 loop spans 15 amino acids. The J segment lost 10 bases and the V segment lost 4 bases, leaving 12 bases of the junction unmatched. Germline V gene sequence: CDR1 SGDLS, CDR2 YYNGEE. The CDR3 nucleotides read TGTGCCAGCAGCCCAAGGCATAGCGGGAGCGAGGAGCAGTTCTTC. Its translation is CASSPRHSGSEEQFF.